The rows below give T cell receptor beta chains drawn from one sample of a study of Graves' ophthalmopathy and Graves' hyperthyroidism. TCRdb called the multiplex PCR reads again in MiXCR, with one record for every CDR3 protein. This table has hundreds of thousands of distinct CDR3 sequences, around a fifth appearing once. Material: peripheral blood. Receptors were obtained from a woman aged 18-30 years with stable Graves' hyperthyroidism. The CDR3 runs from the conserved cysteine through the conserved F or W. The D gene is left open where the match is weak. Size values are once, few and many counts, or a class for expanded clones, and some rows have none.

clone_size j_call v_call d_call cdr3_aa cdr3_nt
NA TRBJ2-7 TRBV3-1 TRBD2 CASSQDASGRFEQYF TGTGCCAGCAGCCAAGATGCTAGCGGGAGGTTTGAGCAGTACTTC
few TRBJ2-2 TRBV5-1 TRBD1 CASSFRGPTNTGELFF TGCGCCAGCAGCTTCAGGGGGCCAACGAACACCGGGGAGCTGTTTTTT
few TRBJ1-3 TRBV18 NA CASSPQGQDGNTIYF TGTGCCAGCTCACCACAGGGCCAGGATGGAAACACCATATATTTT
many TRBJ1-1 TRBV7-9 TRBD1 CASSTYRGQETEAFF TGTGCCAGCAGCACATACAGGGGGCAGGAAACTGAAGCTTTCTTT
NA TRBJ1-5 TRBV7-8 TRBD1 CASAMTGGNQPQHF TGTGCCAGCGCAATGACAGGGGGCAATCAGCCCCAGCATTTT
NA TRBJ2-7 TRBV5-1 TRBD1 CASSLAGQEAW TGCGCCAGCAGCTTGGCAGGACAGGAGGCGTGG
many TRBJ1-1 TRBV12-3/TRBV12-4 NA CASSLVGGARNTEAFF TGTGCCAGCAGTTTGGTGGGGGGGGCCCGGAACACTGAAGCTTTCTTT
NA TRBJ2-3 TRBV7-9 NA CASSYGETDTQYF TGTGCCAGCAGCTACGGAGAGACAGATACGCAGTATTTT
many TRBJ1-2 TRBV28 NA CAISDLTNYGYTF TGTGCCATTTCAGACTTAACTAACTATGGCTACACCTTC
NA TRBJ2-7 TRBV6-5 NA CASSWTDGGYEQYF TGTGCCAGCAGTTGGACAGATGGGGGCTACGAGCAGTACTTC
NA TRBJ1-1 TRBV20-1 TRBD1 CSAQDRARAEAFF TGCAGTGCTCAGGACAGGGCCAGGGCTGAAGCTTTCTTT
many TRBJ2-7 TRBV10-3 TRBD1 CAIRFRDRGLDEQYF TGTGCCATCAGATTCCGGGACAGGGGGCTGGACGAGCAGTACTTC
many TRBJ2-7 TRBV20-1 TRBD2 CSASGLAGGDEQYF TGCAGTGCTAGCGGACTAGCGGGAGGCGACGAGCAGTACTTC
many TRBJ1-2 TRBV27 NA CASSEKDSYYGYTF TGTGCCAGCAGTGAAAAGGACAGCTACTATGGCTACACCTTC
many TRBJ1-2 TRBV27 NA CASSSQITGYRGYTF TGTGCCAGCAGTTCACAAATAACAGGGTATCGTGGCTACACCTTC
few TRBJ2-7 TRBV25-1 NA CASSESGSYLYEQYF TGTGCCAGCAGTGAATCAGGTTCTTATCTCTACGAGCAGTACTTC
NA TRBJ2-2 TRBV12-3/TRBV12-4 NA CASSPIRTGELFF TGTGCCAGCAGTCCCATTCGGACCGGGGAGCTGTTTTTT
few TRBJ2-1 TRBV6-2/TRBV6-3 NA CASSYGHEQFF TGTGCCAGCAGTTACGGCCATGAGCAGTTCTTC
NA TRBJ1-2 TRBV6-5 NA CASSYSARSNYGYTF TGTGCCAGCAGTTACTCGGCCAGGTCTAACTATGGCTACACCTTC
many TRBJ2-7 TRBV28 TRBD1 CASSFSDRGGEQYF TGTGCCAGCAGTTTTTCGGACAGGGGTGGAGAGCAGTACTTC
many TRBJ2-7 TRBV9 TRBD2 CASSVDPSGSEEQYF TGTGCCAGCAGCGTAGACCCTAGCGGGAGTGAAGAGCAGTACTTC
many TRBJ2-2 TRBV2 TRBD2 CASSEAAGAGGELFF TGTGCCAGCAGCGAAGCGGCGGGAGCGGGCGGGGAGCTGTTTTTT
NA TRBJ2-7 TRBV20-1 TRBD2 CSAGGSDYEQYF TGCAGTGCGGGGGGGTCTGATTACGAGCAGTACTTC
NA TRBJ2-5 TRBV7-2 NA CASSSNVGAQYF TGTGCCAGCAGCTCGAATGTGGGGGCCCAGTACTTC
many TRBJ1-6 TRBV6-2/TRBV6-3 TRBD1 CASSWTGDNSPLHF TGTGCCAGCAGTTGGACAGGGGATAATTCACCCCTCCACTTT
NA TRBJ1-1 TRBV27 NA CASSLYGSSNTVAFF TGTGCCAGCAGTCTGTACGGGTCATCGAACACTGTAGCTTTCTTT
many TRBJ2-3 TRBV28 NA CASSLVGRVADTQYF TGTGCCAGCAGTTTAGTGGGAAGGGTCGCAGATACGCAGTATTTT
few TRBJ1-5 TRBV28 NA CASRSFADYSNQPQHF TGTGCCAGCAGGTCTTTCGCAGATTATAGCAATCAGCCCCAGCATTTT
many TRBJ1-1 TRBV20-1 NA CSAMVVGPTEAFF TGCAGTGCTATGGTTGTGGGTCCCACTGAAGCTTTCTTT
many TRBJ2-7 TRBV7-2 NA CASSLASRGFYEQYF TGTGCCAGCAGCTTAGCGAGTCGGGGTTTTTACGAGCAGTACTTC
many TRBJ1-3 TRBV5-1 NA CASSFTGTSGNTIYF TGCGCCAGCAGCTTTACGGGAACCTCTGGAAACACCATATATTTT
NA TRBJ1-2 TRBV5-1 NA CASSLGGRDSYGYTF TGCGCCAGCAGCTTGGGGGGACGTGACAGCTATGGCTACACCTTC
NA TRBJ1-5 TRBV29-1 TRBD1 CSVVWTGRIIVDNQPQHF TGCAGCGTTGTCTGGACAGGGCGGATTATTGTGGACAATCAGCCCCAGCATTTT
many TRBJ2-7 TRBV15 NA CATSREEGGSPREQYF TGTGCCACCAGCAGAGAAGAGGGTGGAAGTCCTCGCGAGCAGTACTTC
NA TRBJ1-5 TRBV7-8 NA CASSLQAQLGNQPQHF TGTGCCAGCAGCTTACAGGCGCAACTCGGCAATCAGCCCCAGCATTTT
few TRBJ2-4 TRBV6-1 NA CAFLAPGNIQYF TGTGCGTTTTTGGCTCCCGGGAACATTCAGTACTTC
many TRBJ1-2 TRBV28 NA CASSPSTGFNYGYTF TGTGCCAGCAGCCCCTCTACAGGGTTTAACTATGGCTACACCTTC
many TRBJ1-1 TRBV5-1 NA CASSLDGGVNTEAFF TGCGCCAGCAGCTTGGATGGGGGGGTGAACACTGAAGCTTTCTTT
many TRBJ2-7 TRBV24-1 NA CATIDEQYF TGTGCCACCATAGACGAGCAGTACTTC
many TRBJ1-6 TRBV6-2/TRBV6-3 NA CASRLTGTNNSPLHF TGTGCCAGCAGACTGACAGGCACTAATAATTCACCCCTCCACTTT
many TRBJ2-7 TRBV12-3/TRBV12-4 TRBD1 CASSFETGYYEQYF TGTGCCAGCAGTTTCGAGACAGGGTACTACGAGCAGTACTTC
NA TRBJ2-7 TRBV27 NA CATGSGALGEQYF TGTGCCACCGGCTCAGGGGCGCTGGGGGAGCAGTACTTC
many TRBJ2-7 TRBV28 NA CASSWRGQALCEQYF TGTGCCAGCAGTTGGAGGGGGCAGGCTTTGTGCGAGCAGTACTTC
NA TRBJ2-4 TRBV7-9 NA CASSLGSSTAKNIQYF TGTGCCAGCAGCTTAGGCAGTAGCACCGCCAAAAACATTCAGTACTTC
many TRBJ2-7 TRBV6-1 NA CASPNGDRYEQYF TGTGCCAGCCCGAACGGGGATCGCTACGAGCAGTACTTC
many TRBJ2-7 TRBV12-3/TRBV12-4 TRBD1 CASLSGQGPYEQYF TGTGCCAGCCTAAGCGGACAGGGGCCTTACGAGCAGTACTTC
few TRBJ1-1 TRBV28 NA CASNLSEGSMNTEAFF TGTGCCAGCAACCTTTCCGAGGGGTCGATGAACACTGAAGCTTTCTTT
many TRBJ2-7 TRBV5-1 TRBD2 CASRREGHYEQYF TGCGCCAGCAGACGGGAGGGACACTACGAGCAGTACTTC
once TRBJ1-1 TRBV5-1 TRBD1 CASSLSRGYTEAFF TGCGCCAGCAGCTTGAGCAGGGGGTACACTGAAGCTTTCTTT
many TRBJ1-2 TRBV6-5 NA CASSYDLETSNYGYTF TGTGCCAGCAGTTATGATCTAGAGACTTCTAACTATGGCTACACCTTC
many TRBJ1-2 TRBV2 NA CASSETANYGYTF TGTGCCAGCAGTGAAACAGCTAACTATGGCTACACCTTC
many TRBJ2-4 TRBV20-1 TRBD1 CSAGQVRDSQNIQYF TGCAGTGCGGGCCAAGTCAGGGACAGCCAAAACATTCAGTACTTC
few TRBJ1-6 TRBV7-9 NA CASSQGAGGNSPLHF TGCGCCAGCAGCCAAGGTGCCGGAGGTAATTCACCCCTCCACTTT
many TRBJ2-7 TRBV7-6 TRBD2 CASSSGGAYEQYF TGTGCCAGCAGCTCCGGGGGGGCCTACGAGCAGTACTTC
many TRBJ1-2 TRBV20-1 TRBD1 CSAPGQGANYGYTF TGCAGTGCCCCAGGACAGGGAGCTAACTATGGCTACACCTTC
NA TRBJ1-1 TRBV11-2 NA CASSPTDGPSQNTEAFF TGTGCCAGCAGCCCGACGGACGGGCCGAGCCAGAACACTGAAGCTTTCTTT
many TRBJ2-7 TRBV20-1 TRBD2 CSARLPTSGAYEQYF TGCAGTGCTAGACTCCCGACTAGCGGGGCCTACGAGCAGTACTTC
NA TRBJ1-5 TRBV9 NA CASSYLGGQPQHF TGTGCCAGCAGCTACCTGGGGGGTCAGCCCCAGCATTTT
many TRBJ2-7 TRBV6-1 TRBD2 CASSVLAGDSYEQYF TGTGCCAGCAGTGTGCTAGCGGGGGACTCCTACGAGCAGTACTTC